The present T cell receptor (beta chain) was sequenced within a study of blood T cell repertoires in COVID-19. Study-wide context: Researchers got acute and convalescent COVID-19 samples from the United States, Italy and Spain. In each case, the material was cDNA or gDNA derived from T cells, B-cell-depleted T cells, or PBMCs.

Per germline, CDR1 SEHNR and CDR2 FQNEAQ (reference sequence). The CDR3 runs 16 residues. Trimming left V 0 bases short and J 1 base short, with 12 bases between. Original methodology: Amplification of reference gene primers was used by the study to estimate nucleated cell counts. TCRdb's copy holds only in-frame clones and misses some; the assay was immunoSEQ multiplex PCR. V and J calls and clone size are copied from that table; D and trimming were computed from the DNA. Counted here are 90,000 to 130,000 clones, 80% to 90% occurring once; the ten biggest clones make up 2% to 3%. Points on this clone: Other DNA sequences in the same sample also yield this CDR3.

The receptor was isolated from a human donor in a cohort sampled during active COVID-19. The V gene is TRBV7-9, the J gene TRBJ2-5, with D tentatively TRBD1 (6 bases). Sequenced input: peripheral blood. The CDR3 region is CASSLAAGGPQETQYF. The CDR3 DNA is TGTGCCAGCAGCTTAGCTGCTGGGGGCCCCCAAGAGACCCAGTACTTC.